The 32 T cell receptor beta chains below come from one sample, sequenced in a study of blood T cell repertoires in COVID-19 (TCRdb year 2020). Library preparation employed the immunoSEQ multiplex PCR assay. This immuneACCESS table, as held by TCRdb, lists in-frame sequences with V and J called but not all clones. Of the missing ones, under half trace to an unresolved V gene in checked studies; the others have no known cause. The sample yields some 11,000 clones; roughly 76% were counted once. The ten largest clones capture 30% to 35% of the sample. Sequenced input: peripheral blood. All receptors come from a human donor in a cohort sampled during active COVID-19.

The chain uses TRBV5-1 and TRBJ1-4; the D is unclear. Germline CDR1 SGHRS, CDR2 YFSETQ. V lost 1 base, J lost 6 bases, and 4 bases lay in between. The CDR3 totals 12 residues. The chain's CDR3 is CASSLPDEKLFF. In DNA, the CDR3 is TGCGCCAGCAGCTTGCCCGATGAAAAACTGTTTTTT.

The J gene is TRBJ1-2, the V gene TRBV4-2; D uncertain. This CDR3 is built from 13 residues. Germline V gene sequence: CDR1 LGHNA, CDR2 YNFKEQ. The V end lost 0 bases, the J end lost 7 bases, and 9 bases lay between the germline ends. This chain's CDR3 is CASSQDWVAGYTF. The CDR3 nucleotides read TGTGCCAGCAGCCAAGATTGGGTAGCTGGCTACACCTTC.

The chain has TRBV6-2 or TRBV6-3 and TRBJ1-1, with 10 bases lining up with TRBD1. CDR1 is MNHEY, CDR2 SVGEGT, per germline. V dropped 2 bases and J dropped 6; count of bases not matched to a gene: 6. CDR3 length: 15 amino acids. In nucleotides, the CDR3 is TGTGCCAGCAGTTACCCGGGACAGGGGAGCCCTGAAGCTTTCTTT. Protein product: CASSYPGQGSPEAFF.

This sequence joins TRBV11-1 and TRBJ2-3; TRBD2 matches at 9 bases. This CDR3 contains 16 residues. The germline gives CDR1 SGHAT, CDR2 FQDESV (reference sequence). The J segment lost 1 base and the V segment lost 2 bases, leaving 4 bases of the junction unmatched. The DNA of the CDR3 is TGTGCCAGCAGCTTACTTCCTAGCGGGGGCACAGATACGCAGTATTTT. Its protein product is CASSLLPSGGTDTQYF.

The chain combines TRBV2 with TRBJ2-5; 9 nucleotides match TRBD1. The germline V gene encodes CDR1 SNHLY and CDR2 FYNNEI. J lost 5 bases, V lost 6 bases, and 7 bases had no gene match. The CDR3 length is 14 residues. The CDR3: CASSRQGEGETQYF. The CDR3 DNA is TGTGCCAGCAGCAGACAGGGGGAGGGGGAGACCCAGTACTTC.

This chain uses TRBV6-2 or TRBV6-3 with TRBJ2-7; 7 bases are a match to TRBD1. Germline V lookup: CDR1 MNHEY, CDR2 SVGEGT. Germline trimming cut 2 bases from V and 3 bases from J; bases unmatched to any gene: 4. The CDR3 spans 14 residues. CDR3 protein: CASSYPDRVYEQYF. In DNA form, the CDR3 reads TGTGCCAGCAGTTACCCAGACAGGGTCTACGAGCAGTACTTC.

V gene TRBV12-3 or TRBV12-4 combines with J gene TRBJ1-2, with D hard to call. The CDR3 consists of 13 residues. V was shortened by 7 bases and J by 4 bases, with 13 bases between the two germline ends. As DNA, the CDR3 is TGTGCCAGCACCCTTGGCAGGCTCTATGGCTACACCTTC. It codes for CASTLGRLYGYTF.

The chain is built from TRBV30 and TRBJ2-7; tentatively, D is TRBD2 (6 bases). The CDR3 has 14 amino acids. V dropped 3 bases and J dropped 0 bases, with 12 bases sitting between them. From germline, CDR1 is GTSNPN and CDR2 SVGIG (reference sequence). As DNA, the CDR3 is TGTGCCTGGAGAGGGCAGGGACTCTCCTACGAGCAGTACTTC. It is translated as CAWRGQGLSYEQYF.

The chain employs TRBV5-6 and TRBJ2-6, with 8 bases fitting TRBD1. The J segment lost 3 bases and the V segment lost 4 bases, leaving 6 bases of the junction unmatched. CDR3 length equals 16 residues. Germline V gene lookup returns CDR1 SGHDT and CDR2 YYEEEE. For the CDR3, the DNA is TGTGCCAGCAGCCCGGACAGGGTCAGTGGGGCCAACGTCCTGACTTTC. This gives the protein CASSPDRVSGANVLTF.

This clone appeared a single time. Here the CDR3 DNA reads TGTGCCAGCAGTTACCCTGGACAGGACTCCTACGAGCAGTACTTC. It yields the protein CASSYPGQDSYEQYF. J is TRBJ2-7 and V is TRBV6-2 or TRBV6-3; 7 bases are a match to TRBD1. Germline loops: CDR1 MNHEY, CDR2 SVGEGT. CDR3 length equals 15 residues. The ends lost 2 bases at V and 0 bases at J; junction bases unmatched: 4.

In its sample, this clone was seen once. This chain connects TRBV7-9 to TRBJ2-5; maybe TRBD2 (7 bases). The CDR3 has 15 residues. Trimming removed 5 bases at V and 2 bases at J, with 15 bases between. The germline gives CDR1 SEHNR, CDR2 FQNEAQ (reference sequence). This CDR3 reads CASSPRGAVQETQYF. The CDR3 nucleotides are TGTGCCAGCAGCCCCCGGGGGGCGGTTCAAGAGACCCAGTACTTC.

The rearrangement uses TRBV25-1 and TRBJ2-3, with TRBD2 matching over 10 bases. Trimming took 4 bases from V and 3 from J; bases not matched to a gene: 7. CDR1 is MGHDK, CDR2 SYGVNS, per germline. The CDR3 extends over 16 amino acids. The CDR3 region is CASSGIAGGSTDTQYF. CDR3 nucleotides: TGTGCCAGCAGTGGAATAGCGGGGGGTTCTACAGATACGCAGTATTTT.

As for this clone: An end of the junction differs from the germline gene, which may be a read error. The chain is built from TRBV6-5 and TRBJ1-1, with 7 nucleotides matching TRBD1. The CDR3 runs 10 residues. From germline, CDR1 is MNHEY and CDR2 SVGAGI. The CDR3 loop reads CGSRGAEAFF. The CDR3 DNA sequence: TGTGGCAGCAGGGGGGCGGAAGCTTTCTTT.

CDR3 DNA: TGTGCCAGCAGCTCTTGGGCGGGACAGGGACCCACCGGGGAGCTGTTTTTT. It translates to CASSSWAGQGPTGELFF. The gene calls are TRBV7-2 and TRBJ2-2; 9 bases match TRBD1. Unmatched junction bases numbered 10, after V lost 4 bases and J lost 4 bases. CDR3 length: 17 residues. Germline CDR1 and CDR2: SGHTA and FQGNSA.

This rearrangement joins TRBV5-4 to TRBJ1-5, with TRBD1 matching 8 bases. V was pared by 0 bases and J by 6 bases, with 8 bases of the junction left unmatched. CDR1 and CDR2 (germline): SGHNT, YYREEE (reference sequence). The CDR3 has 16 amino acids. The CDR3 is CASSLDGQGATQPQHF. In DNA form, the CDR3 reads TGTGCCAGCAGCTTGGATGGGCAGGGGGCTACTCAGCCCCAGCATTTT.

V usage is TRBV28 and J usage is TRBJ2-1; 9 positions match TRBD2. There are 15 residues in the CDR3. The V segment lost 6 bases and the J segment 7 bases; nucleotides outside the gene matches: 10. Germline values: CDR1 MDHEN, CDR2 SYDVKM. CDR3 residues: CASSVPGLADNEQFF. In DNA form, the CDR3 reads TGTGCCAGCAGCGTCCCGGGACTAGCCGATAATGAGCAGTTCTTC.

For this clone: Other DNA sequences in this specimen translate into the identical CDR3. The chain joins TRBV19 to TRBJ1-5, with 9 nucleotides matching TRBD1. Germline V gene sequence: CDR1 LNHDA, CDR2 SQIVND (reference sequence). V lost 3 bases, J lost 4 bases, and 4 bases stayed unmatched. The CDR3 extends over 15 amino acids. The CDR3 here is CASSIGQGRNQPQHF. The DNA of the CDR3 is TGTGCCAGTAGTATCGGACAGGGGCGAAATCAGCCCCAGCATTTT.

The CDR3 DNA sequence: TGTGCCACCAGCCCGACAGGGACAAGCAATCAGCCCCAGCATTTT. Translation: CATSPTGTSNQPQHF. The genes are TRBV15 and TRBJ1-5; 7 nucleotides line up with TRBD1. V shed 5 bases, J shed 1 base, and the junction held 5 bases outside the gene matches. Germline CDR1 and CDR2: LNHNV and YYDKDF (reference sequence). CDR3 length: 15 amino acids.

This clone appeared a few times. The chain joins TRBV5-1 to TRBJ1-5; D possibly corresponds to TRBD1 (5 bases). The V end lost 0 bases, the J end lost 1 base, and 8 bases lay between the germline ends. In germline, CDR1 is SGHRS, CDR2 YFSETQ. The length of the CDR3 is 15 residues. The CDR3 reads CASSLGQSSNQPQHF. The CDR3 DNA sequence: TGCGCCAGCAGCTTGGGACAGAGCAGCAATCAGCCCCAGCATTTT.

Here the CDR3 DNA reads TGTGCCACCAGTGATTCCGGACAAAGTCAGCCCCAGCATTTT. Amino acid sequence: CATSDSGQSQPQHF. The chain employs TRBV24-1 and TRBJ1-5; possibly TRBD1 for D (5 bases). The CDR3 is 14 amino acids. Germline V gene sequence: CDR1 KGHDR, CDR2 SFDVKD. Trimming shortened V by 2 bases and J by 6 bases, and 10 bases separated the two germline ends.

By sample fraction, this clone is medium-sized. This chain joins TRBV19 and TRBJ1-2; 7 bases agree with TRBD1. CDR1 is LNHDA and CDR2 is SQIVND in the germline V gene (reference sequence). The CDR3 is 12 amino acids. Losses at the gene ends were 6 bases for V and 8 bases for J; bases not matched to a gene: 6. The CDR3 bases are TGTGCCAGTAGCCAGACAGGGCACGGCTACACCTTC. Protein product: CASSQTGHGYTF.

This rearrangement joins TRBV2 to TRBJ2-5; 11 positions match TRBD2. CDR3 length equals 16 residues. V dropped 6 bases and J dropped 5; count of bases not matched to a gene: 11. CDR1 and CDR2 (germline): SNHLY, FYNNEI. CDR3 sequence (DNA): TGTGCCAGCAGCGCATATTTAGCGGGAGGGCGGGAGACCCAGTACTTC. This translates into CASSAYLAGGRETQYF.

The V and J genes are TRBV7-9 and TRBJ1-6; D might be TRBD1 (5 bases). Trimming removed 6 bases from V and 7 bases from J, with 13 bases in between. This CDR3 has 14 residues. In germline, CDR1 is SEHNR, CDR2 FQNEAQ (reference sequence). CDR3 sequence reads: CASSNTGGNSPLHF. DNA for the CDR3: TGTGCCAGCAGTAATACCGGGGGAAATTCACCCCTCCACTTT.

V usage is TRBV5-1 and J usage is TRBJ2-7; 10 bases map to TRBD1. The V and J ends lost 3 bases and 6 bases, in that order; junction bases with no gene match: 15. The CDR3 length is 17 residues. Germline values: CDR1 SGHRS, CDR2 YFSETQ. The CDR3: CASSSPMTGGAASEQYF. CDR3 sequence (DNA): TGCGCCAGCAGCTCCCCAATGACAGGGGGCGCGGCAAGCGAGCAGTACTTC.

Note on this clone: At one boundary the junction diverges from the germline segment, which might be a read error. The chain combines TRBV2 with TRBJ2-7, with TRBD2 matching over 8 bases. This CDR3 is 15 amino acids long. CDR1 and CDR2 from the germline V gene are SNHLY and FYNNEI. CDR3 nucleotide sequence: TGTGCCAGCAGTGCCCACCTAGCGGGTCCCTACGGGCAGTACTTC. Protein sequence: CASSAHLAGPYGQYF. Combining the CDR3 with reference TRBV2 and TRBJ2-7 gives the whole variable domain EPEVTQTPSHQVTQMGQEVILRCVPISNHLYFYWYRQILGQKVEFLVSFYNNEISEKSEIFDDQFSVERPDGSNFTLKIRSTKLEDSAMYFCASSAHLAGPYGQYFGPGTRLTVT.

The V and J genes are TRBV28 and TRBJ1-6; weak D call: TRBD1 (6 bases). Germline lookup yields CDR1 MDHEN and CDR2 SYDVKM. The CDR3 loop spans 14 amino acids. Trimming stripped 3 bases from V and 9 bases from J, with 12 bases between. For the CDR3, the DNA is TGTGCCAGCAGTTTTGGGAACAGGGTTTCACCCCTCCACTTT. Translated, it gives CASSFGNRVSPLHF.

V usage is TRBV4-3 and J usage is TRBJ2-1, with D unclear. From germline, CDR1 is LGHNA and CDR2 YSLEER. Trimming shortened V by 0 bases and J by 0 bases, and 9 bases separated the two germline ends. The CDR3 covers 16 residues. CDR3 amino acids: CASSQDLVSSYNEQFF. DNA of the CDR3: TGCGCCAGCAGCCAAGACCTGGTTAGCTCCTACAATGAGCAGTTCTTC.

The chain combines TRBV7-9 with TRBJ1-1, with TRBD1 matching over 9 bases. This CDR3 spans 14 amino acids. Per the germline V gene, CDR1 is SEHNR and CDR2 is FQNEAQ (reference sequence). The ends lost 5 bases at V and 3 bases at J; junction bases unmatched: 4. This CDR3 reads CASSLGQGHTEAFF. The CDR3 coding sequence is TGTGCCAGCAGCCTGGGACAGGGTCACACTGAAGCTTTCTTT.

V and J are TRBV6-5 and TRBJ1-3; 10 bases are a match to TRBD1. The V gene end was trimmed by 6 bases and the J gene end by 4 bases; junction bases not matched to a gene: 6. The CDR3 contains 15 residues. Germline-derived CDR1 and CDR2 are MNHEY and SVGAGI. The CDR3 here is CASSRQGAAGNTIYF. The CDR3 DNA reads as TGTGCCAGCAGCCGACAGGGGGCAGCGGGAAACACCATATATTTT.

This chain joins TRBV6-2 or TRBV6-3 and TRBJ2-4; 12 nucleotides agree with TRBD1. CDR1 MNHEY and CDR2 SVGEGT come from the germline V gene. CDR3 length equals 17 residues. J lost 2 bases, V lost 5 bases, and 7 bases had no gene match. In nucleotides, the CDR3 is TGTGCCAGCAGTCCCCCCGGGACAGGGGGCACCAAAAACATTCAGTACTTC. Protein sequence: CASSPPGTGGTKNIQYF.

By share, this clone counts as medium-sized. The rearrangement joins TRBV19 to TRBJ1-1; D not certain. Germline V lookup: CDR1 LNHDA, CDR2 SQIVND (reference sequence). CDR3 length: 12 amino acids. V was trimmed by 3 bases and J by 5 bases, leaving 7 bases between them. The CDR3 sequence is CASSIGVTEAFF. The DNA of the CDR3 is TGTGCCAGTAGTATCGGGGTTACTGAAGCTTTCTTT. Full variable domain (rest looked up from reference TRBV19 and TRBJ1-1): DGGITQSPKYLFRKEGQNVTLSCEQNLNHDAMYWYRQDPGQGLRLIYYSQIVNDFQKGDIAEGYSVSREKKESFPLTVTSAQKNPTAFYLCASSIGVTEAFFGQGTRLTVV.

This clone has just a few counts. The V gene is TRBV19, the J gene TRBJ1-1; unclear D gene. The V gene lost 4 bases and the J gene lost 5 bases, with 11 bases spanning the gap. Germline V lookup: CDR1 LNHDA, CDR2 SQIVND (reference sequence). The CDR3 totals 13 residues. CDR3 region: CASSSPERTEAFF. In nucleotides, the CDR3 is TGTGCCAGTAGTAGCCCGGAGCGGACTGAAGCTTTCTTT.